This T cell receptor beta chain came from a study of shared clonotypes between healthy human individuals. Profiled with immunoSEQ multiplex PCR; TCRdb holds only in-frame clones, not every one. The top ten hold 0.37% of the sample, which has a few million clones, about 90% seen once. The CDR3 runs to 14 residues. V lost 0 bases and J lost 5; bases outside the gene matches: 5. Germline V gives CDR1 SGDLS, CDR2 YYNGEE. This chain joins TRBV9 and TRBJ2-7, with 7 nucleotides matching TRBD1. This receptor was taken from a man between 18 and 29 years old in good health. Some clones in this sample may be carry-over from other donors' samples. The sample consisted of naive CD4+ T cells from PBMCs. Described subset: CD45RA+ positively selected. The CDR3 bases are TGTGCCAGCAGCGTAGCTACAGGGGCCCACGAGCAGTACTTC. Translation gives CASSVATGAHEQYF.